Listed below are T cell receptor beta chains from one sample, sequenced in a study of immune heterogeneity within non-small cell lung tumors. Via MiXCR, TCRdb re-called the multiplex PCR reads, giving one row per CDR3 protein. The table records tens of thousands of distinct CDR3 sequences, about 30% of them present only once. Material: lung tumor tissue. Receptors were obtained from a man aged 40-55 years with non-small cell lung cancer. The CDR3 runs from the conserved cysteine through the conserved F or W. Each record gives: J gene, D gene, clone size, V gene, CDR3 DNA, CDR3 protein. D genes are given only for firm matches. Clone size appears in some rows only: once, few, many, or a class for an expanded clone.

>TRBJ1-1|NA|medium-sized|TRBV2
TGTGCCAGCAGGGTGGAAAGGACGGCGAACACTGAAGCTTTCTTT
CASRVERTANTEAFF
>TRBJ2-3|NA|few|TRBV7-8
TGTGCCAGCAGCCGTACTCCCACAGATACGCAGTATTTT
CASSRTPTDTQYF
>TRBJ2-2|NA|few|TRBV7-9
TGTGCCAGCAGCCCTACAGCTGCAGGGGAGCTGTTTTTT
CASSPTAAGELFF
>TRBJ2-1|TRBD2|NA|TRBV6-1
TGTGCCAGCAGCCAGGGAGGGTCCTACAATGAGCAGTTCTTC
CASSQGGSYNEQFF
>TRBJ2-5|NA|once|TRBV20-1
TGCAGTGCGCGACAGGGCCTGGGGGGGGAGACCCAGTACTTC
CSARQGLGGETQYF
>TRBJ1-1|NA|few|TRBV19
TGTGCCAGTTCCAGCCTGACGGGGAACACTGAAGCTTTCTTT
CASSSLTGNTEAFF
>TRBJ2-1|TRBD1|NA|TRBV4-1
TGCGCCAGCAGCCAACGAGGGACAGGGGGTTATGAGCAGTTCTTC
CASSQRGTGGYEQFF
>TRBJ1-4|TRBD1|NA|TRBV4-1
TGCGCCAGCAGCCAAGAGTTCAGGGGGCGCGGAACTAATGAAAAACTGTTTTTT
CASSQEFRGRGTNEKLFF
>TRBJ2-1|NA|many|TRBV27
TGTGCCAGCAGTCCCACAGGTTACAATGAGCAGTTCTTC
CASSPTGYNEQFF
>TRBJ1-5|NA|few|TRBV19
TGTGCCAGTAGTGATACGGGGGCAAATCAGCCCCAGCATTTT
CASSDTGANQPQHF
>TRBJ1-4|TRBD1|NA|TRBV9
TGTGCCAGCAGCCCCGGGACAGCAAGTGAAAAACTGTTTTTT
CASSPGTASEKLFF
>TRBJ1-5|NA|many|TRBV7-2
TGTGCCAGCAGCTTAGGACAGAATAGCAATCAGCCCCAGCATTTT
CASSLGQNSNQPQHF
>TRBJ1-1|TRBD1|NA|TRBV6-1
TGTGCCAGCAGTCCCCGAGGGACAGGGGTAACTGAATCTTTCTTT
CASSPRGTGVTESFF
>TRBJ1-5|NA|medium-sized|TRBV28
TGTGCCAGTCTCCGCACCCAGGGTATAGGCAATCAGCCCCAGCATTTT
CASLRTQGIGNQPQHF
>TRBJ1-1|NA|few|TRBV24-1
TGTGCCACCAGTGATGACGGGATTTCTGAAGCTTTCTTT
CATSDDGISEAFF
>TRBJ2-1|TRBD2|many|TRBV6-1
TGTGCCAGCAGTCGACTAGCGGGCTACAATGAGCAGTTCTTC
CASSRLAGYNEQFF
>TRBJ2-7|NA|few|TRBV4-2
TGTGCCAGCAGCCAAGATGGGGGGAACTACGAGCAGTACTTC
CASSQDGGNYEQYF
>TRBJ1-1|NA|NA|TRBV11-2
TGTGCCAGCAGCCACGGACCGGGACGGATGAACACTGAAGCTTTCTTT
CASSHGPGRMNTEAFF
>TRBJ2-7|TRBD1|medium-sized|TRBV3-1
TGTGCCAGCAGCAACCCAGGGACAGGGGGCAAAGCGGGCGAGCAGTACTTC
CASSNPGTGGKAGEQYF
>TRBJ1-5|NA|many|TRBV6-1
TGTGCCAGCAGTGGAGGGGGGGGTTTCAATCAGCCCCAGCATTTT
CASSGGGGFNQPQHF
>TRBJ1-5|NA|NA|TRBV3-1
TGTGACAGCAGCGCAAAATTTTGGGATCAGCCCCAGCATTTT
CDSSAKFWDQPQHF
>TRBJ2-3|TRBD2|NA|TRBV12-3/TRBV12-4
TGTGCCAGCGGTCCTCTTCGTGGGAGCGGGAGCACGCAGTATTTT
CASGPLRGSGSTQYF
>TRBJ1-2|TRBD1|NA|TRBV12-3/TRBV12-4
TGTGCAAGCAGCCGTCACAGGGGAACTGGCTACACCTTC
CASSRHRGTGYTF
>TRBJ1-1|TRBD1|once|TRBV2
TGTGCCAGCAGTGAGCATGGGACAGTCCTTCAAGCTTTCTTT
CASSEHGTVLQAFF
>TRBJ1-6|NA|medium-sized|TRBV7-8
TGTGCCAGCAGCTTAGCCTCTATGGGGAGCTCCTATAATTCACCCCTCCACTTT
CASSLASMGSSYNSPLHF
>TRBJ2-1|TRBD1|few|TRBV12-3/TRBV12-4
TGTGCCAGCAGTCCCGGGACAGGGGGCCGCAACAATGAGCAGTTCTTC
CASSPGTGGRNNEQFF
>TRBJ1-1|TRBD1|few|TRBV7-9
TGTGCCAGCAGCTTTTACAGGGGCACTGAAGCTTTCTTT
CASSFYRGTEAFF
>TRBJ1-6|NA|many|TRBV7-2
TGTGCCAGCAGCTATGCAGGGTCACCCCTCCACTTT
CASSYAGSPLHF
>TRBJ1-2|NA|many|TRBV12-3/TRBV12-4
TGTGCCAGCAGTTTAGCCAGGGACTATGGCTACACCTTC
CASSLARDYGYTF
>TRBJ1-5|NA|few|TRBV20-1
TGCAGTGCTAGAGATAAATCGAGTGATAGCAATCAGCCCCAGCATTTT
CSARDKSSDSNQPQHF
>TRBJ1-2|TRBD1|few|TRBV4-1
TGCGCCAGCAGCCACGACAGGGGGCAAGGCTACACCTTC
CASSHDRGQGYTF
>TRBJ1-5|TRBD1|few|TRBV5-6
TGTGACAGCAGCTTGTTCCTTGGGACAGGGTCGAGCAATCAGCCCCAGCATTTT
CDSSLFLGTGSSNQPQHF
>TRBJ1-3|NA|many|TRBV9
TGTGCCAGCAGCGTAGCCGGAAACACCATATATTTT
CASSVAGNTIYF
>TRBJ2-3|NA|NA|TRBV7-9
TGTGCCAGCAGCCCCCCGGGACTCCAAGTCCCAGATACGCAGTATTTT
CASSPPGLQVPDTQYF
>TRBJ2-1|TRBD2|few|TRBV14
TGTGCCAGCAGCCCGAGGACTAGCGGGAGGTTACAGTTCTTC
CASSPRTSGRLQFF
>TRBJ1-1|TRBD1|few|TRBV20-1
TGCAGTGCTAGCGGACAGGGGGCGATTGACACTGAAGCTTTCTTT
CSASGQGAIDTEAFF
>TRBJ1-5|NA|NA|TRBV19
TGTGCCAGTAGTACTTCAACGGGGGGCCTAGATCAGCCCCAGCATTTT
CASSTSTGGLDQPQHF
>TRBJ1-2|NA|many|TRBV12-3/TRBV12-4
TGTGCCAGCAGTTTGTCAGGGTGGAGTGGCTACACCTTC
CASSLSGWSGYTF
>TRBJ1-5|NA|medium-sized|TRBV6-1
TGTGCCAGCAGTTACGTAGCAGGTAGCAATCAGCCCCAGCATTTT
CASSYVAGSNQPQHF
>TRBJ1-1|TRBD1|many|TRBV19
TGTGCCAGTAGCCGACAGGGGGAGGGGACTGAAGCTTTCTTT
CASSRQGEGTEAFF
>TRBJ1-2|TRBD1|medium-sized|TRBV6-2/TRBV6-3
TGTGCCAGCACTACCCCCGGGACAGGGGTCTATGGCTACACCTTC
CASTTPGTGVYGYTF
>TRBJ1-3|NA|NA|TRBV11-2
TGTGCCAGCAGCTTAACCACTGGAAACACCATATATTTT
CASSLTTGNTIYF
>TRBJ1-1|TRBD1|few|TRBV15
TGTGCCACCAGCTCCCAGGGGGCTGGGACTGAAGCTTTCTTT
CATSSQGAGTEAFF
>TRBJ2-7|TRBD2|many|TRBV6-1
TGTGCCAGCAGGCGGGAGGTCGCAAGCTCCTACGAGCAGTACTTC
CASRREVASSYEQYF
>TRBJ2-6|NA|many|TRBV19
TGTGCCAGTAGTAAAGGCTTCTCCTCTGGGGCCAACGTCCTGACTTTC
CASSKGFSSGANVLTF
>TRBJ2-2|TRBD2|few|TRBV4-2
TGTGCCAGCAGCCAAGATTGGGGGGGTTTGGGCACCGGGGAGCTGTTTTTT
CASSQDWGGLGTGELFF
>TRBJ2-7|NA|NA|TRBV29-1
TGCAGCGTGACAGGCGACTACGAGCATTACTTC
CSVTGDYEHYF